What follows is one T cell receptor (beta chain) and its context. The antigen remains undetermined. These data come from a study of Ad26.COV2.S vaccination and SARS-CoV-2 variants. Whole-study context: The vaccine Ad26.COV2.S was put into the muscle once, or twice with 56 days between. General study findings and limits: The TCR breadth and depth analyses may have understated or missed part of the total T cell responses. Vaccine recipients posted higher spike-specific TCR breadth than their placebo counterparts.

Sequencing was performed with immunoSEQ multiplex PCR; in TCRdb, only in-frame clones are kept and a portion is missing. The repertoire holds some 450,000 clones, with around 90% as singletons. Between the trimmed V and J ends, which lost 2 bases and 6 bases, there was a span of 10 bases. Germline V gene sequence: CDR1 SGHTA, CDR2 FQGNSA. This CDR3 spans 14 amino acids. Stated treatment: around 19 received Ad26.COV2.S at low or high dose, single or two shots; roughly five received placebo; per-sample allocation not given. Day 63 following the first vaccine or placebo injection was when the samples were taken. The individual, an adult aged 18-55 years, was a donor in Boston.

The chain couples TRBV7-2 to TRBJ2-2, with D possibly being TRBD1 (5 bases). The TCR comes from a person between 18 and 59 years old who received the Ad26.COV2.S COVID-19 vaccine or a placebo. The sample here was peripheral blood, taken in a trial of Ad26.COV2.S vaccine versus placebo. CDR3 region: CASSLQGSAGELFF. The CDR3 DNA sequence: TGTGCCAGCAGCTTACAGGGATCCGCCGGGGAGCTGTTTTTT.